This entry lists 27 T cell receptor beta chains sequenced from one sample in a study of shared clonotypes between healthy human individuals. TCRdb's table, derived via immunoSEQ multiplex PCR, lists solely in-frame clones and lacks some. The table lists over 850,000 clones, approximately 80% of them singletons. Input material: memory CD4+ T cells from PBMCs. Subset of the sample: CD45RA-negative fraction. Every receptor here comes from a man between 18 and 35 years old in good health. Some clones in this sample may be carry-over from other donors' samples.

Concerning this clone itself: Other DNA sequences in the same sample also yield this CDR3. The CDR3 sequence: CASSLELAGSYEQYF. In DNA form, the CDR3 reads TGCGCCAGCAGCTTGGAACTAGCGGGTAGCTACGAGCAGTACTTC. The chain couples TRBV5-1 to TRBJ2-7, with TRBD2 matching over 9 bases. Trimming cost V 0 bases and J 3 bases; bases outside gene matches: 4. The germline V gene has CDR1 SGHRS and CDR2 YFSETQ. This CDR3 is 15 amino acids long.

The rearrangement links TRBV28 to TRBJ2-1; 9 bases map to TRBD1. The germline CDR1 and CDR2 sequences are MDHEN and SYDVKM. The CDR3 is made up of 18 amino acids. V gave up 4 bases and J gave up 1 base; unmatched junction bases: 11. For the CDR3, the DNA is TGTGCCAGCAGTTACTTACCGGGACAGGGTATATCCTACAATGAGCAGTTCTTC. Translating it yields CASSYLPGQGISYNEQFF. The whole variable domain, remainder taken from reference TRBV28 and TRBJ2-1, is DVKVTQSSRYLVKRTGEKVFLECVQDMDHENMFWYRQDPGLGLRLIYFSYDVKMKEKGDIPEGYSVSREKKERFSLILESASTNQTSMYLCASSYLPGQGISYNEQFFGPGTRLTVL.

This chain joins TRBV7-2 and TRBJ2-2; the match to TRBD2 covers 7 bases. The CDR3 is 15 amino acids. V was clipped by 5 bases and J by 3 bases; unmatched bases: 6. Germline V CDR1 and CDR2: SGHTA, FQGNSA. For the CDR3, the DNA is TGTGCCAGCAGCGCATTTGCGGGGGACACCGGGGAGCTGTTTTTT. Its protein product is CASSAFAGDTGELFF.

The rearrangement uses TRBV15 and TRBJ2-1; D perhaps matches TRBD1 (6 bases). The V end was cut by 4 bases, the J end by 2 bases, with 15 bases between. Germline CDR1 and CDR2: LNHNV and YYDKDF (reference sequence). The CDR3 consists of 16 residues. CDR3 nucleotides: TGTGCCACCAGCAAGACCGGGACAAAGACCTACAATGAGCAGTTCTTC. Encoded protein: CATSKTGTKTYNEQFF.

CDR3 sequence (DNA): TGTGCCAGCAGTTCCCAGGTGGCTAGCGGGAATACCTACGAGCAGTACTTC. This gives the protein CASSSQVASGNTYEQYF. The V gene is TRBV28, the J gene TRBJ2-7; 9 bases agree with TRBD2. The trim removed 4 bases at V and 2 bases at J, leaving 12 bases unmatched. Germline CDR1 and CDR2: MDHEN and SYDVKM. The CDR3 consists of 17 residues.

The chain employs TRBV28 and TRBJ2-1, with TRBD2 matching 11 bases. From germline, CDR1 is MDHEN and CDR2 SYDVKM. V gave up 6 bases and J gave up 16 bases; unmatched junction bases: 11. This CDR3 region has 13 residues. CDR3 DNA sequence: TGTGCCAGCAGCGCCGGACTAGCGGGCCGGGGTTTCTTC. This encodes CASSAGLAGRGFF.

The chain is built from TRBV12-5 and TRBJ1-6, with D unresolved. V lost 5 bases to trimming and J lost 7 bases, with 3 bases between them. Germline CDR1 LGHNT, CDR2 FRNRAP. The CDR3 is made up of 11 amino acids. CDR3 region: CASGLNSPLHF. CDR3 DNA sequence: TGTGCTAGTGGTCTCAATTCACCCCTCCACTTT.

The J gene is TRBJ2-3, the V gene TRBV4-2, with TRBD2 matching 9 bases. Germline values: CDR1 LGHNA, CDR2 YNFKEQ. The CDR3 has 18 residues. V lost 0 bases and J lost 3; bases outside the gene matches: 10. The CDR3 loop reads CASSQEGLAPTETDTQYF. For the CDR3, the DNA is TGTGCCAGCAGCCAAGAAGGACTAGCGCCTACTGAAACAGATACGCAGTATTTT.

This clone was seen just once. Here the CDR3 DNA reads TGTGCCAGCATCCCGACAGGGGAAAACTATGGCTACACCTTC. Its translation: CASIPTGENYGYTF. The rearrangement links TRBV6-6 to TRBJ1-2; 8 positions agree with TRBD1. The CDR3 contains 14 residues. V trimming: 7 bases; J trimming: 2 bases; junction bases outside the gene matches: 6. Per the germline V gene, CDR1 is MNHNY and CDR2 is SVGAGI (reference sequence).

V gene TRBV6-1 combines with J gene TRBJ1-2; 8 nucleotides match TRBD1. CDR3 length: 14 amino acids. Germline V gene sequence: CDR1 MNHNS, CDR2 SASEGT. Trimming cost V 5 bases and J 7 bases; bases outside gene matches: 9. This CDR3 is CASSLRQGLSGYTF. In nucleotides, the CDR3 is TGTGCCAGCAGTTTAAGACAGGGGTTGAGTGGCTACACCTTC.

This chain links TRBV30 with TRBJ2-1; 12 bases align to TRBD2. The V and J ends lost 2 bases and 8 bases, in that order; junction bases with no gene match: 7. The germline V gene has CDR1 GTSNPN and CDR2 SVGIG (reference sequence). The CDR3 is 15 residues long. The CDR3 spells CAWSRLAGGPYEQFF. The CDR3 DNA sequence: TGTGCCTGGAGTAGGCTAGCGGGAGGGCCTTATGAGCAGTTCTTC. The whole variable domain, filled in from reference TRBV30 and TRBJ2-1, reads SQTIHQWPATLVQPVGSPLSLECTVEGTSNPNLYWYRQAAGRGLQLLFYSVGIGQISSEVPQNLSASRPQDRQFILSSKKLLLSDSGFYLCAWSRLAGGPYEQFFGPGTRLTVL.

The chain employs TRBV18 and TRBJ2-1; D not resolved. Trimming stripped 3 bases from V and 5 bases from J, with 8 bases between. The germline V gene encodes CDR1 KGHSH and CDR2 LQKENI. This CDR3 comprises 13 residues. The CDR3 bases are TGTGCCAGCTCACCGACGACGCACAATGAGCAGTTCTTC. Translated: CASSPTTHNEQFF.

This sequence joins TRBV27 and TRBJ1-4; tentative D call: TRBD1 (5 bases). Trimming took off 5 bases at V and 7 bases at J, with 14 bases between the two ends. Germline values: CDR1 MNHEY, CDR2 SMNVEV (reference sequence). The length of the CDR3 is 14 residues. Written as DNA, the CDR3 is TGTGCCAGCAGTAATGTGGGGGGACGTGAAAAACTGTTTTTT. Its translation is CASSNVGGREKLFF.

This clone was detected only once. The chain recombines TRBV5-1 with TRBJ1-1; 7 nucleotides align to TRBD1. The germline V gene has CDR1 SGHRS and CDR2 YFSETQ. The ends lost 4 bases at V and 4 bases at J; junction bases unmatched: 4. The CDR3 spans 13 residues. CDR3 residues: CASSTTGATEAFF. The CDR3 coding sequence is TGCGCCAGCAGCACCACAGGGGCCACTGAAGCTTTCTTT.

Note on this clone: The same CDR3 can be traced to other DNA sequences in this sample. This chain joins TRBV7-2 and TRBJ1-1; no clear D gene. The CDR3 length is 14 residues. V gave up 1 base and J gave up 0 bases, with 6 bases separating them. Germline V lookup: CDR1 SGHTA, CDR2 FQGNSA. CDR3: CASSLVGLNTEAFF. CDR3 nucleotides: TGTGCCAGCAGCTTAGTCGGGCTGAACACTGAAGCTTTCTTT.

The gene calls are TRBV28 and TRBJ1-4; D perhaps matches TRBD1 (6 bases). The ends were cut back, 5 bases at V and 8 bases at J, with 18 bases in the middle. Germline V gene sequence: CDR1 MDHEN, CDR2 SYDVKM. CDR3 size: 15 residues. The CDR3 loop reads CASSTPDRRREKLFF. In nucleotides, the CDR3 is TGTGCCAGCAGTACCCCGGACAGAAGGCGGGAAAAACTGTTTTTT.

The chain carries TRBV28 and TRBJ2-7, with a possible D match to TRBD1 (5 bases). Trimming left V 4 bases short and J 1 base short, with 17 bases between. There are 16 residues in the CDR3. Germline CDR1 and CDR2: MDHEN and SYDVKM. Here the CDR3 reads CASSSFGQGISYEQYF. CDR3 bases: TGTGCCAGCAGTTCCTTCGGGCAGGGAATTTCCTACGAGCAGTACTTC. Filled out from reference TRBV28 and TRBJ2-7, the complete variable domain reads DVKVTQSSRYLVKRTGEKVFLECVQDMDHENMFWYRQDPGLGLRLIYFSYDVKMKEKGDIPEGYSVSREKKERFSLILESASTNQTSMYLCASSSFGQGISYEQYFGPGTRLTVT.

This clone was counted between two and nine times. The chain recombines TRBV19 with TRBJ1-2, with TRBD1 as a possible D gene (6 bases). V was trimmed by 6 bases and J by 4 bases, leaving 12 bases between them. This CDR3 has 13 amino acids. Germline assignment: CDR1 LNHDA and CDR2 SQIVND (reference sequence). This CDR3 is CASRSGAGYGYTF. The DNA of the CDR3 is TGTGCCAGTAGGTCGGGGGCCGGCTATGGCTACACCTTC.

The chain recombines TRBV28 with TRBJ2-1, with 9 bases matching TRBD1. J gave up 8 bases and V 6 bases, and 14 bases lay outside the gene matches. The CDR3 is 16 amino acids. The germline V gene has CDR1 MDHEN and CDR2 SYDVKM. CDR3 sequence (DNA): TGTGCCAGCAGCACCCAGGGGGACAGGGATTTCGATGAGCAGTTCTTC. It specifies CASSTQGDRDFDEQFF.

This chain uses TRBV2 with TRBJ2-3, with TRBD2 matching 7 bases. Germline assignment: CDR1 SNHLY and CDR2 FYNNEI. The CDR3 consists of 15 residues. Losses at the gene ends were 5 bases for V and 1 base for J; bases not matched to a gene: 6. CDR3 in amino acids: CASSSSSGGTDTQYF. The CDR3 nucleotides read TGTGCCAGCAGTTCTTCTAGCGGAGGCACAGATACGCAGTATTTT.

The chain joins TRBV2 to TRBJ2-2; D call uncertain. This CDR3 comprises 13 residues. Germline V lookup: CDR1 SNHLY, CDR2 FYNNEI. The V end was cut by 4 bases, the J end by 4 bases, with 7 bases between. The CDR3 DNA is TGTGCCAGCAGTGGTCCGGTCACCGGGGAGCTGTTTTTT. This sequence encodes CASSGPVTGELFF. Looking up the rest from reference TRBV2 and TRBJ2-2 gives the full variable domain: EPEVTQTPSHQVTQMGQEVILRCVPISNHLYFYWYRQILGQKVEFLVSFYNNEISEKSEIFDDQFSVERPDGSNFTLKIRSTKLEDSAMYFCASSGPVTGELFFGEGSRLTVL.

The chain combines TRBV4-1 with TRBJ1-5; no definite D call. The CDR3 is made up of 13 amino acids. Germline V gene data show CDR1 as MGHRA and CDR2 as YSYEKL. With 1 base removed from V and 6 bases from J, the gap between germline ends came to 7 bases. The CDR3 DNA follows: TGCGCCAGCAGCCAAGTTTGGACTCAGCCCCAGCATTTT. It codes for CASSQVWTQPQHF.

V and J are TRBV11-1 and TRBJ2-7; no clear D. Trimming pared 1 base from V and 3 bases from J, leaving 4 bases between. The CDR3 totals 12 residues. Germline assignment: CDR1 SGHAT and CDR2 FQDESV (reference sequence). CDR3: CASSLVRYEQYF. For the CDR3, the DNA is TGTGCCAGCAGCTTAGTTCGCTACGAGCAGTACTTC.

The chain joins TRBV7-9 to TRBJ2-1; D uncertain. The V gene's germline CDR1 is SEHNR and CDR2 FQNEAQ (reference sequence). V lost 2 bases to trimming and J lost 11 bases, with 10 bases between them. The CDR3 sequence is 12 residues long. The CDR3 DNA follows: TGTGCCAGCAGCTTATACGTGGGAAAGCAGTTCTTC. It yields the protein CASSLYVGKQFF.

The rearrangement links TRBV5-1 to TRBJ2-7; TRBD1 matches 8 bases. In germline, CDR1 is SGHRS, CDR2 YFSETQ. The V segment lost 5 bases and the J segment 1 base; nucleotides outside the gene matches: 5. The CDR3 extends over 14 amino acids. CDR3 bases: TGCGCCAGCAGAGATGGGACAGGATCCTACGAGCAGTACTTC. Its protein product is CASRDGTGSYEQYF.

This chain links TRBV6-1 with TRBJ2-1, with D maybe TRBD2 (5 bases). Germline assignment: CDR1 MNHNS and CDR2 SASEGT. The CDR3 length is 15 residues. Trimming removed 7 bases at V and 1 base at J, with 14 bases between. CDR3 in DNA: TGTGCCAGCACCCGGGGTGTGGGGTCCTACAATGAGCAGTTCTTC. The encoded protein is CASTRGVGSYNEQFF.

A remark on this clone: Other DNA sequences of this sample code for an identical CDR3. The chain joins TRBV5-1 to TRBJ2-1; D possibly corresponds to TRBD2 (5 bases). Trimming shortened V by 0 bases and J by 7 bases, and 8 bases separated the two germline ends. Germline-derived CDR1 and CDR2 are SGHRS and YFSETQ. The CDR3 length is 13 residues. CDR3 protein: CASSLVPGNEQFF. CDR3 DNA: TGCGCCAGCAGCTTGGTGCCGGGGAATGAGCAGTTCTTC.